The clone carrying this T cell receptor beta chain was counted a few times. Unique molecular identifiers tagged the TCRbeta library. TCRdb passed the PCR reads through MiXCR, listing each CDR3 protein once. The repertoire consists of hundreds of thousands of distinct CDR3 sequences, with around 16% occurring once and the leading ten covering around two fifths. V shed 1 base and J shed 4 bases, with 13 bases lying between them. The germline V gene has CDR1 SEHNR and CDR2 FQNEAQ (reference sequence). The CDR3 is made up of 16 amino acids. This specimen comes from a study of T-cell reconstitution after alpha-beta-depleted transplantation in children.

This sequence was found in a male patient aged 2 to 10 who had a stem cell transplant for acute lymphoblastic leukemia, so the T cells may come from the graft donor. The sample here was PBMCs, mostly from graft donor cells, taken 360 days after TCRalphabeta/CD19-depleted stem cell transplant. The rearrangement links TRBV7-9 to TRBJ1-4; perhaps TRBD1 as D (5 bases). The CDR3 is CASSLGGTVHNEKLFF. The CDR3 nucleotides are TGTGCCAGCAGCTTAGGAGGGACGGTTCATAATGAAAAACTGTTTTTT. The variable domain in full, completed from reference TRBV7-9 and TRBJ1-4, reads DTGVSQNPRHKITKRGQNVTFRCDPISEHNRLYWYRQTLGQGPEFLTYFQNEAQLEKSRLLSDRFSAERPKGSFSTLEIQRTEQGDSAMYLCASSLGGTVHNEKLFFGSGTQLSVL.